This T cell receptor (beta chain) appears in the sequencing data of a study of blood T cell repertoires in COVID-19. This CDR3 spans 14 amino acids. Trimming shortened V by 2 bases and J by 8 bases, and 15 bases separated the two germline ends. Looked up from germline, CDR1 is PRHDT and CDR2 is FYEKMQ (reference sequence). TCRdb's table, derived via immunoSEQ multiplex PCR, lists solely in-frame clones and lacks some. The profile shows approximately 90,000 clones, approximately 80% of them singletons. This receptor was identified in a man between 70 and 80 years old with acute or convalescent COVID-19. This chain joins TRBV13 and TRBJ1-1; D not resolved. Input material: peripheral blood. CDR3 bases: TGTGCCAGCAGCTTATTAGGGAGGCGGGCAGAAGCTTTCTTT. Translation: CASSLLGRRAEAFF.